Presented here are 5 T cell receptor beta chains from one specimen sequenced in a study of T cells in Graves' hyperthyroidism and ophthalmopathy. From RNA transcripts, TCR beta CDR3 regions were amplified. TCR CDR3 regions were first amplified by RT-PCR with HTBI primers. TCRdb reprocessed the multiplex PCR reads via MiXCR and lists one record per CDR3 protein. The sample consists of a few hundred thousand distinct CDR3 sequences, just under 25% of them appearing once. Source material: blood. These receptors were obtained from a man between 45 and 60 years old with Graves' hyperthyroidism.

V gene TRBV3-1 combines with J gene TRBJ1-1; no clear D. V shed 3 bases and J shed 1 base, with 12 bases lying between them. The CDR3 length is 15 residues. In germline, CDR1 is LGHDT, CDR2 YNNKEL (reference sequence). The CDR3 here is CASSHQWAGNTEAFF. Here the CDR3 DNA reads TGTGCCAGCAGCCACCAGTGGGCGGGGAACACTGAAGCTTTCTTT.

This clonotype was detected many times. The genes are TRBV28 and TRBJ2-5; maybe TRBD2 (5 bases). The V gene lost 1 base and the J gene lost 5 bases, with 20 bases spanning the gap. Per the germline V gene, CDR1 is MDHEN and CDR2 is SYDVKM. This CDR3 is 17 amino acids long. CDR3 sequence (DNA): TGTGCCAGCAGTTTATTCAGCGGAGCCTATCAAGCGGAGACCCAGTACTTC. This sequence encodes CASSLFSGAYQAETQYF.

This clonotype was seen at least ten times. The chain carries TRBV11-2 and TRBJ2-1, with TRBD2 identical over 7 bases. The V and J ends lost 5 bases and 6 bases, in that order; junction bases with no gene match: 7. Germline V gene sequence: CDR1 SGHAT, CDR2 FQNNGV. The CDR3 is 14 residues long. This chain's CDR3 is CASSPGGYGNEQFF. In DNA form, the CDR3 reads TGTGCCAGCAGCCCCGGGGGGTACGGCAATGAGCAGTTCTTC.

This clonotype has a handful of counts. The V gene is TRBV9, the J gene TRBJ2-1; 11 nucleotides agree with TRBD2. This CDR3 comprises 16 residues. V shed 3 bases and J 2 bases; nucleotides not matched to a gene: 4. The germline CDR1 and CDR2 sequences are SGDLS and YYNGEE. CDR3 nucleotide sequence: TGTGCCAGCAGCGCCGGACTAGCGGGCACCTACAATGAGCAGTTCTTC. Translated: CASSAGLAGTYNEQFF.

This clonotype was counted at least ten times. The chain uses TRBV6-5 and TRBJ2-5; D is possibly TRBD1 (6 bases). The germline CDR1 and CDR2 sequences are MNHEY and SVGAGI. V lost 3 bases to trimming and J lost 2 bases, with 7 bases between them. This CDR3 comprises 13 residues. The CDR3 is CASSYQGQETQYF. CDR3 DNA sequence: TGTGCCAGCAGTTATCAGGGGCAAGAGACCCAGTACTTC.